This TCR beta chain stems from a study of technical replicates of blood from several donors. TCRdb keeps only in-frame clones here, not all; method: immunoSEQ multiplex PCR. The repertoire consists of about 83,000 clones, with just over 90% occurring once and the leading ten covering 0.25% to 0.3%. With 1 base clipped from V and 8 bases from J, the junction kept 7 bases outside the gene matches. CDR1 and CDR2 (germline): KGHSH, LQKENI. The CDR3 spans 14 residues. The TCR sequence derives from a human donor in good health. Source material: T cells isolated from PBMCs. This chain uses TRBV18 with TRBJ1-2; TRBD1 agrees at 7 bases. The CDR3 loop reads CASSPQGQKIGYTF. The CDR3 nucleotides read TGTGCCAGCTCACCACAGGGACAGAAAATCGGCTACACCTTC.